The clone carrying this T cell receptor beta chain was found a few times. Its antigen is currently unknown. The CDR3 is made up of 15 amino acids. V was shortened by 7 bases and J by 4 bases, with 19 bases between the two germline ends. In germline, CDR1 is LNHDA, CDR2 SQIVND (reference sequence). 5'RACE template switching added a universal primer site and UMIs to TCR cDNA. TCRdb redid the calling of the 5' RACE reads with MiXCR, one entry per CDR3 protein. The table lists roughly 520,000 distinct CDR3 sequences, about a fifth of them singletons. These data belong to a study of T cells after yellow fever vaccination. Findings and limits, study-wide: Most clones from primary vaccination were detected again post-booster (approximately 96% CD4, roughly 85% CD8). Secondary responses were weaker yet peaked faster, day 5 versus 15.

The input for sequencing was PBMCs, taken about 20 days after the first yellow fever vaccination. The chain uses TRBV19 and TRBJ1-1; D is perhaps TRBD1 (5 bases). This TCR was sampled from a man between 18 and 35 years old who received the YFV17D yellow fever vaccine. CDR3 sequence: CASTRGEGTSTEAFF. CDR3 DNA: TGTGCCAGTACCCGGGGGGAGGGCACTTCCACTGAAGCTTTCTTT.